The clone carrying this T cell receptor beta chain was seen just once. The antigen remains undetermined. The record originates from a study of shared clonotypes between healthy human individuals. For the study at large: Each donor's CD4 naive and CD4 memory cells filled three plates apiece, CD8 naive two, and CD8 memory one.

Trimming took off 2 bases at V and 0 bases at J, with 7 bases between the two ends. CDR1 and CDR2 (germline): SGHAT, FQNNGV. CDR3 length: 14 amino acids. Study results and caveats: Researchers found naive subsets generally carried larger estimated richness than memory subsets.

Some clones are missing from TCRdb's copy, which holds only in-frame ones; the method was immunoSEQ multiplex PCR. The table has some 1 million clones, about 76% seen once. Sequenced input: memory CD4+ T cells sorted from blood. The sample's subset: CD45RA-negative fraction. The chain is built from TRBV11-2 and TRBJ2-5, with D unclear. The origin of this receptor is a man between 18 and 35 years old in good health. Written as DNA, the CDR3 is TGTGCCAGCAGCTTAAACCGCGACCAAGAGACCCAGTACTTC. Protein sequence: CASSLNRDQETQYF. Looking up the rest from reference TRBV11-2 and TRBJ2-5 gives the full variable domain: EAGVAQSPRYKIIEKRQSVAFWCNPISGHATLYWYQQILGQGPKLLIQFQNNGVVDDSQLPKDRFSAERLKGVDSTLKIQPAKLEDSAVYLCASSLNRDQETQYFGPGTRLLVL.